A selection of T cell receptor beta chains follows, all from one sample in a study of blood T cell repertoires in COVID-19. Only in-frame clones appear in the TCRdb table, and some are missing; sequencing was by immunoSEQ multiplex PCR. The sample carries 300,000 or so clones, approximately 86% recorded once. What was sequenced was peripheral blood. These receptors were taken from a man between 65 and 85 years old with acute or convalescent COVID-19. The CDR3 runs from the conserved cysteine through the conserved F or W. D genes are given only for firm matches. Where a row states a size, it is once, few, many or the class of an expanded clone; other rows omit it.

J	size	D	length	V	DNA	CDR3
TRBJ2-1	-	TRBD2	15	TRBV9	TGTGCCAGCAGCGTAGGGACTAGCGGGGACAATGAGCAGTTCTTC	CASSVGTSGDNEQFF
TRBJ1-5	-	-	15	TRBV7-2	TGTGCCAGCAGCTTAGCATCTTCCGGGAATCAGCCCCAGCATTTT	CASSLASSGNQPQHF
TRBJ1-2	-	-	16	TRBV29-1	TGCAGCGTTGATTGGAACGGCCAGAGGCAAGAGTATGGCTACACCTTC	CSVDWNGQRQEYGYTF
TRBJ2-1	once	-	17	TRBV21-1	TGTGCCAGCAGCCATACGGGGGGGGCTCGGTCCTACAATGAGCAGTTCTTC	CASSHTGGARSYNEQFF
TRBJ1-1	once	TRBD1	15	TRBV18	TGTGCCAGCTCCATCCAGGGGGCTAGGTACACTGAAGCTTTCTTT	CASSIQGARYTEAFF
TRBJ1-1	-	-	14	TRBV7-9	TGTGCCAGCAGCTTAGCCGGTATGAACACTGAAGCTTTCTTT	CASSLAGMNTEAFF
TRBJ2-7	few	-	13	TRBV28	TGTGCCAGCAGTATATCCAGGTCCTACGAGCAGTACTTC	CASSISRSYEQYF
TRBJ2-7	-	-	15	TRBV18	TGTGCCAGCTCACCTGGGCAGGGGCCCTCCTACGAGCAGTACTTC	CASSPGQGPSYEQYF
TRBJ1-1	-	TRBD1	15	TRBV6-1	TGTGCCAGCAGTGAAGACAGGGGATTGAACACTGAAGCTTTCTTT	CASSEDRGLNTEAFF
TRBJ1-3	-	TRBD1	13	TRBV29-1	TGCAGCGTGGAGACAGGGTCTGGAAACACCATATATTTT	CSVETGSGNTIYF
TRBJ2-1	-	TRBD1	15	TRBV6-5	TGTGCCAGCAGTTCGGGTGCAGGGGGAAGGGCTGAGCAGTTCTTC	CASSSGAGGRAEQFF
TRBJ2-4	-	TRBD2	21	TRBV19	TGTGCCAGTAGTATGTGGCTCGCGGGGACTAGCGGGAGAGAGGCCAAAAACATTCAGTACTTC	CASSMWLAGTSGREAKNIQYF
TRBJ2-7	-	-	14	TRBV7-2	TGTGCCAGCAGCTTGGGTATGCGGGAATACGAGCAGTACTTC	CASSLGMREYEQYF
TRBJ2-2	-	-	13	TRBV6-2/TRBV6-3	TGTGCCAGCAGCCGTGACAGTTACGGGGAGCTGTTTTTT	CASSRDSYGELFF
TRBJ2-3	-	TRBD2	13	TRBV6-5	TGTGCCAGCAGGCGCGGGGGGTCAGATACGCAGTATTTT	CASRRGGSDTQYF
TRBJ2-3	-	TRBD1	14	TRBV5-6	TGTGCCAGCAGCTCCGGACAGGGGTCAGATACGCAGTATTTT	CASSSGQGSDTQYF
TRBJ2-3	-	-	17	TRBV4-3	TGCGCCAGCAGCCAAGATATTGTACCTCAAGGGGCAGATACGCAGTATTTT	CASSQDIVPQGADTQYF
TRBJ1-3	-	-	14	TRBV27	TGTGCCAGATCCGCCGAGAGCTCTGGAAACACCATATATTTT	CARSAESSGNTIYF
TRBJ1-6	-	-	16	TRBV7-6	TGTGCCAGCAGCTTAGGGGGAGGGGTCTATAATTCACCCCTCCACTTT	CASSLGGGVYNSPLHF
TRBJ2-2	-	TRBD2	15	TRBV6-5	TGTGCCAGCGAAGAATATGGCGGGGGGCCCGGGGAGCTGTTTTTT	CASEEYGGGPGELFF
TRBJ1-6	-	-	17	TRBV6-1	TGTGCCAGCAGTGACCGGACAGTTGTCTCCTATAATTCACCCCTCCACTTT	CASSDRTVVSYNSPLHF
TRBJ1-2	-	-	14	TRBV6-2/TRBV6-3	TGTGCCAGCAGTTACGGGGCAGACCGATCGGGCTACACCTTC	CASSYGADRSGYTF
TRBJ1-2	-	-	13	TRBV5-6	TGTGCCAGCAGCTCTCAGGCTCACTATGGCTACACCTTC	CASSSQAHYGYTF
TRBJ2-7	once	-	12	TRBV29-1	TGCAGCGGGACAGTAGGTTTCTACGAGCAGTACTTC	CSGTVGFYEQYF
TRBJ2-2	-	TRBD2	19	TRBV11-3	TGTGCCAGCAGCCCCCGGTATAGCGGGGGGGCCTCGGGCACCGGGGAGCTGTTTTTT	CASSPRYSGGASGTGELFF
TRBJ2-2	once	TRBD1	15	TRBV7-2	TGTGCCAGCAGCCTCCCGACAGGGGGCACCGGGGAGCTGTTTTTT	CASSLPTGGTGELFF
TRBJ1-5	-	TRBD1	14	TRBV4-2	TGTGCCAGCAGCCAAGGACAGGGGGATCAGCCCCAGCATTTT	CASSQGQGDQPQHF
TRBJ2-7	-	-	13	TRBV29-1	TGCAGCATAATCCGGGACACCTTATACGAGCAGTACTTC	CSIIRDTLYEQYF
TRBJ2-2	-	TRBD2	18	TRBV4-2	TGTGCCAGCAGCCAAGGAAGAGCGGGGGGGCCTGACACCGGGGAGCTGTTTTTT	CASSQGRAGGPDTGELFF
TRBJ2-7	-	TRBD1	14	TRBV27	TGTGCCAGCAGTTTATACGGACAGGGTAGCGAGCAGTACTTC	CASSLYGQGSEQYF
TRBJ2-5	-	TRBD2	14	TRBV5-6	TGTGCCAGCAGCACCATGACTAGCGGGGGGACCCAGTACTTC	CASSTMTSGGTQYF
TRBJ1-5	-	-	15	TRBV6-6	TGTGCCAGCAGATCCCGACCCGAGGGCAATCAGCCCCAGCATTTT	CASRSRPEGNQPQHF
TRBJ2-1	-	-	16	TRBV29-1	TGCAGCGTTGAGGCCTTTGGCGGGCCTACCTACAATGAGCAGTTCTTC	CSVEAFGGPTYNEQFF
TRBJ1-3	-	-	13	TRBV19	TGTGCCAGCTCGGGGGACTCTGGAAACACCATATATTTT	CASSGDSGNTIYF
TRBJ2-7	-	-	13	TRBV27	TGTGCCAGCAGTTTGGGCCAGATCTACGAGCAGTACTTC	CASSLGQIYEQYF